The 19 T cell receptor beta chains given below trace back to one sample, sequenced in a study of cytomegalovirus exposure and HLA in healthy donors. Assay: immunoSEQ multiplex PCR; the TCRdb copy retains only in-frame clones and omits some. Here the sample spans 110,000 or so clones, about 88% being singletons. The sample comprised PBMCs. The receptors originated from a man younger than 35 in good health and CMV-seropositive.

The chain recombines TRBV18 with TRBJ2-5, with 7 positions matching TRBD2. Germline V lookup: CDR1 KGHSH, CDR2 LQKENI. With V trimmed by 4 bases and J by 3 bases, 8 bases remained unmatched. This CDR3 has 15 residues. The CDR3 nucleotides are TGTGCCAGCTCACTGGAGCGGGGAGGAAAAGAGACCCAGTACTTC. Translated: CASSLERGGKETQYF.

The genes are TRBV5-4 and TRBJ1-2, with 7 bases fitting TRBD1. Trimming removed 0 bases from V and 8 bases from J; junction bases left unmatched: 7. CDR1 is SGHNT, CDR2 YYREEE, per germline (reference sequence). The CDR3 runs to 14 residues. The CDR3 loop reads CASSLETGVGGYTF. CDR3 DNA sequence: TGTGCCAGCAGCTTGGAAACAGGGGTGGGCGGCTACACCTTC.

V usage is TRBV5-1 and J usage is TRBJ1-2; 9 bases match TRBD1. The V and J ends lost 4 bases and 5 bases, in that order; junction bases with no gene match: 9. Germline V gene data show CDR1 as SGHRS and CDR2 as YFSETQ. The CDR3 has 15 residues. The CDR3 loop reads CASSTLDRGSYGYTF. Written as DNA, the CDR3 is TGCGCCAGCAGCACTCTGGACAGGGGAAGTTATGGCTACACCTTC.

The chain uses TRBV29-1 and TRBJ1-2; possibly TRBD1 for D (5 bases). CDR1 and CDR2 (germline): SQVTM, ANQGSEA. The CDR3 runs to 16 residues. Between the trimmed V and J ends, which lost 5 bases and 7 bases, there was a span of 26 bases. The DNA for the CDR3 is TGCAGCGTTCTACCCCCCGCCGGGGAGGGGACGGCTGGCTACACCTTC. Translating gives CSVLPPAGEGTAGYTF. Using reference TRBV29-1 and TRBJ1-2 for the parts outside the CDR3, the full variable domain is SAVISQKPSRDICQRGTSLTIQCQVDSQVTMMFWYRQQPGQSLTLIATANQGSEATYESGFVIDKFPISRPNLTFSTLTVSNMSPEDSSIYLCSVLPPAGEGTAGYTFGSGTRLTVV.

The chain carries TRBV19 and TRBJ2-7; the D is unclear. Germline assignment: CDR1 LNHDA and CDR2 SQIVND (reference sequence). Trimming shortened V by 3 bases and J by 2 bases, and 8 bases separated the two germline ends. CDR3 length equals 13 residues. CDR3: CASSMAEPYEQYF. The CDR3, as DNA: TGTGCCAGTAGTATGGCGGAACCCTACGAGCAGTACTTC.

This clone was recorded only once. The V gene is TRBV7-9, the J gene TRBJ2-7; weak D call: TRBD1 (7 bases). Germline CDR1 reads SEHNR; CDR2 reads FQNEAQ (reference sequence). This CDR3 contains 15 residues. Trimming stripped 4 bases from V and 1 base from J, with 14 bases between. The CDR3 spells CASSSIGGQSYEQYF. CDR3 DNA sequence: TGTGCCAGCAGCTCCATCGGGGGACAGTCCTACGAGCAGTACTTC.

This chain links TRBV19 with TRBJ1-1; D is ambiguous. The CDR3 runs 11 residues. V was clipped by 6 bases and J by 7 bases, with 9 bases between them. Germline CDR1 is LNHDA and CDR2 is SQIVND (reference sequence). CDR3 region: CASRKNFEAFF. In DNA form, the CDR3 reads TGTGCCAGTAGAAAGAACTTTGAAGCTTTCTTT.

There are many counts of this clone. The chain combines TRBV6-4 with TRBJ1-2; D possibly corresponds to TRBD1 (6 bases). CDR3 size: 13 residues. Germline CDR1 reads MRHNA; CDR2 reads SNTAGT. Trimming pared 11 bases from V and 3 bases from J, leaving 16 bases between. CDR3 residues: CAPRGGGDYGYTF. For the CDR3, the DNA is TGTGCCCCCCGGGGAGGGGGAGACTATGGCTACACCTTC.

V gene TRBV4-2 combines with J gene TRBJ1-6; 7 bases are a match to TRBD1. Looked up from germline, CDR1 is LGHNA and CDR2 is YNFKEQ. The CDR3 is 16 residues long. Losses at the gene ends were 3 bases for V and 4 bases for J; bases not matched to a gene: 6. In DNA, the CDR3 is TGTGCCAGCAGCCACCCCGGACAGGTTTATAATTCACCCCTCCACTTT. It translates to CASSHPGQVYNSPLHF.

The CDR3 loop reads CASSQGWGQGAPDTGELFF. In DNA form, the CDR3 reads TGTGCCAGCAGTCAAGGATGGGGACAGGGGGCGCCGGACACCGGGGAGCTGTTTTTT. This chain links TRBV27 with TRBJ2-2; TRBD1 aligns across 12 bases. Germline loops: CDR1 MNHEY, CDR2 SMNVEV (reference sequence). This CDR3 is built from 19 residues. After removal of 5 bases from V and 3 bases from J, the junction contained 13 bases not matched to a gene.

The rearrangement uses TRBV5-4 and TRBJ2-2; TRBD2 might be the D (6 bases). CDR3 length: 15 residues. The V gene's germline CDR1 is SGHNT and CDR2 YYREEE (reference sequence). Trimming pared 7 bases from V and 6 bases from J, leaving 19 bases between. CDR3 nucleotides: TGTGCCAGCGGCAGCAGGAGGGGCGGGGCCGGGGAGCTGTTTTTT. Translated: CASGSRRGGAGELFF. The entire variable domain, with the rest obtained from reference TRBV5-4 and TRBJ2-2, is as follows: ETGVTQSPTHLIKTRGQQVTLRCSSQSGHNTVSWYQQALGQGPQFIFQYYREEENGRGNFPPRFSGLQFPNYSSELNVNALELDDSALYLCASGSRRGGAGELFFGEGSRLTVL.

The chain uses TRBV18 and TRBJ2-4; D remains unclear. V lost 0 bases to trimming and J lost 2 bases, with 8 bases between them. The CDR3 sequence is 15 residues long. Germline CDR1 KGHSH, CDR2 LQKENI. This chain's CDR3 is CASSPPSIPKNIQYF. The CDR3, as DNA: TGTGCCAGCTCACCACCGAGCATCCCCAAAAACATTCAGTACTTC.

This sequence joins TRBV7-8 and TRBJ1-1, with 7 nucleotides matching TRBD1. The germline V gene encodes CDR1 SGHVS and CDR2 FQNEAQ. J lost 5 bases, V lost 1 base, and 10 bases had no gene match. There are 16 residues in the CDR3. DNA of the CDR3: TGTGCCAGCAGCTTAGTCCCCAGGGGGTCAAGGACTGAAGCTTTCTTT. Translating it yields CASSLVPRGSRTEAFF.

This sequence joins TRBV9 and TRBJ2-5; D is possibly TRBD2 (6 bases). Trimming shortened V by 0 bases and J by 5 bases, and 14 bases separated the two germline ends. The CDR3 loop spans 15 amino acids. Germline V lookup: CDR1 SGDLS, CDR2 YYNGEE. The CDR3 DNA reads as TGTGCCAGCAGCGTAGAAGAGGGGAGCGGGGAGACCCAGTACTTC. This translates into CASSVEEGSGETQYF. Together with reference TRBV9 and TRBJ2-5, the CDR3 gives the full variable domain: DSGVTQTPKHLITATGQRVTLRCSPRSGDLSVYWYQQSLDQGLQFLIQYYNGEERAKGNILERFSAQQFPDLHSELNLSSLELGDSALYFCASSVEEGSGETQYFGPGTRLLVL.

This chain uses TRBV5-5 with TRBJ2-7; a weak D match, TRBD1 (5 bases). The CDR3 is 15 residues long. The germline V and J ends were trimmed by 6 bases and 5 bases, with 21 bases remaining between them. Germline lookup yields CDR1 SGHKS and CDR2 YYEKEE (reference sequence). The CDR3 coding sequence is TGTGCCAGCACCATCCCCCTGACAGCGCCTAACGAGCAGTACTTC. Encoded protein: CASTIPLTAPNEQYF.

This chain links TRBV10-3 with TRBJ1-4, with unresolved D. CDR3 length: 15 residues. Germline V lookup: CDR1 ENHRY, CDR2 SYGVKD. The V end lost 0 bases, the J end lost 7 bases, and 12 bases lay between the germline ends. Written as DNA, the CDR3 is TGTGCCATCAGTGAGTCGATGGGTCGGGGTGAAAAACTGTTTTTT. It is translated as CAISESMGRGEKLFF.

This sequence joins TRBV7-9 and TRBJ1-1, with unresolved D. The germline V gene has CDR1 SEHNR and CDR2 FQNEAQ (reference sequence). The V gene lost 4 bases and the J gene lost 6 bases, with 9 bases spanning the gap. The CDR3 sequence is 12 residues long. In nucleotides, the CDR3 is TGTGCCAGCAGCTACGGAGGCTCTGAAGCTTTCTTT. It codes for CASSYGGSEAFF. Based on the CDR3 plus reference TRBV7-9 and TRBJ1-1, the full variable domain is DTGVSQNPRHKITKRGQNVTFRCDPISEHNRLYWYRQTLGQGPEFLTYFQNEAQLEKSRLLSDRFSAERPKGSFSTLEIQRTEQGDSAMYLCASSYGGSEAFFGQGTRLTVV.

The CDR3 sequence is CATAPLPRDRVGNTIYF. The DNA for the CDR3 is TGTGCCACCGCCCCACTTCCCCGGGACAGGGTTGGAAACACCATATATTTT. The chain recombines TRBV11-2 with TRBJ1-3; TRBD1 matches 9 bases. Per germline, CDR1 SGHAT and CDR2 FQNNGV. This CDR3 has 17 amino acids. The V gene end was trimmed by 10 bases and the J gene end by 3 bases; junction bases not matched to a gene: 16.

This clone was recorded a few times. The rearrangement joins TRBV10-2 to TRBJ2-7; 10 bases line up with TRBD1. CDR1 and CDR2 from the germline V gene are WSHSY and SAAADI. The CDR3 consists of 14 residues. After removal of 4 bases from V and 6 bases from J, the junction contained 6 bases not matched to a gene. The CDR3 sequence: CASSGWDRGSEQYF. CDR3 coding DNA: TGCGCCAGCAGTGGTTGGGACAGGGGTTCCGAGCAGTACTTC.